Sequencing of this T cell receptor beta chain was carried out in a study of OX40 agonist ivuxolimab in advanced cancers. On the study more broadly: Patients were treated with ivuxolimab, an agonistic anti-OX40 (CD134) antibody. In three patients, partial responses were observed, one with hepatocellular carcinoma and two with cutaneous melanoma. Study findings and constraints: Averaging showed that CD8+ T cells had more expanded clones than CD4+ did.

The table came from immunoSEQ multiplex PCR; TCRdb's copy has only in-frame clones and leaves some out. Among more than 13,000 clones, around 80% were seen once, and the ten largest hold 35%. Deletions cut 5 bases from V and 5 bases from J, with 12 bases between. Germline CDR1 is SGHAT and CDR2 is FQNNGV. This CDR3 is built from 14 residues. Remarks on this clone: Its antigen is undetermined.

Material: CD4+ or CD8+ T cells sorted from blood, obtained in a trial of the OX40 agonist ivuxolimab. The chain employs TRBV11-2 and TRBJ1-4, with D uncertain. This TCR derives from an adult with an advanced solid tumor such as melanoma, head and neck, liver or kidney cancer. The CDR3 coding sequence is TGTGCCAGCAGCCTTGACAACATAAATGAAAAACTGTTTTTT. Amino acid sequence: CASSLDNINEKLFF.